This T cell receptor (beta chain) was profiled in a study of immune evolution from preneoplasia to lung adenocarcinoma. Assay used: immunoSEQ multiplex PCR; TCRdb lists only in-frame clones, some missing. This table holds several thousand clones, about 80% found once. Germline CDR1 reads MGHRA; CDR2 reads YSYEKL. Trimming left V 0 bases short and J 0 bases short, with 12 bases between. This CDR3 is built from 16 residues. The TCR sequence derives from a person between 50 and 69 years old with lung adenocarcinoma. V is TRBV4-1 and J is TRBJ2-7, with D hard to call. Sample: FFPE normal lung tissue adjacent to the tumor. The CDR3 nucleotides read TGCGCCAGCAGCCAAGATCAGGCGGAAAGCTCCTACGAGCAGTACTTC. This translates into CASSQDQAESSYEQYF.